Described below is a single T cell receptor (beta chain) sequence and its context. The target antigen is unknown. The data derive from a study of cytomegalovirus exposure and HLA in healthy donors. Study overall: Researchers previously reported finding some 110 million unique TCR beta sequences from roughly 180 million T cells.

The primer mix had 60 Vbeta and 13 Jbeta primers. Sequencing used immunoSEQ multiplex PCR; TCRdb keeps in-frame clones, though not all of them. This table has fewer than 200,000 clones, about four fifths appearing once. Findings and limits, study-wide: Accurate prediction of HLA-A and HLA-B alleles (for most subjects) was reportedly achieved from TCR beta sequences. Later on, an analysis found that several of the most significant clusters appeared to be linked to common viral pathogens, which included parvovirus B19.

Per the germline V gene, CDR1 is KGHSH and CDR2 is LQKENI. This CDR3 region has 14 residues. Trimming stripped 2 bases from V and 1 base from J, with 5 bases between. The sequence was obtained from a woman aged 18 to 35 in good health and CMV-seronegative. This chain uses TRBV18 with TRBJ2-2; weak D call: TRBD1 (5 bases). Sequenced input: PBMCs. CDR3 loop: CASSPRGNTGELFF. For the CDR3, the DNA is TGTGCCAGCTCACCAAGGGGGAACACCGGGGAGCTGTTTTTT.